This T cell receptor beta chain came from a study of sequential checkpoint blockade in melanoma. Study-wide context: Each arm's sequence ended with maintenance nivolumab.

Germline CDR1 and CDR2: LNHDA and SQIVND (reference sequence). Deletions cut 4 bases from V and 7 bases from J, with 13 bases between. This CDR3 has 13 residues. Indicated treatment: randomized to nivolumab then ipilimumab (arm A) or the reverse (arm B). No patient had prior DNA-damaging chemotherapy. Profiling relied on immunoSEQ multiplex PCR, and the TCRdb table lists in-frame clones only, not all of them. The sample includes 2,000 or so clones, 55% to 75% seen only once; the top ten take around 15%. This receptor was taken from a human patient with melanoma. Some clones in this sample may be carry-over from other donors' samples. V is TRBV19 and J is TRBJ1-2, with no clear D. Sequences were derived from CD8+ T cells sorted from blood (inferred from file names), sampled from a patient given nivolumab and ipilimumab in sequence. This CDR3 reads CASSRKGGRGYTF. The CDR3 DNA reads as TGTGCCAGTAGTAGAAAGGGCGGGCGTGGCTACACCTTC.